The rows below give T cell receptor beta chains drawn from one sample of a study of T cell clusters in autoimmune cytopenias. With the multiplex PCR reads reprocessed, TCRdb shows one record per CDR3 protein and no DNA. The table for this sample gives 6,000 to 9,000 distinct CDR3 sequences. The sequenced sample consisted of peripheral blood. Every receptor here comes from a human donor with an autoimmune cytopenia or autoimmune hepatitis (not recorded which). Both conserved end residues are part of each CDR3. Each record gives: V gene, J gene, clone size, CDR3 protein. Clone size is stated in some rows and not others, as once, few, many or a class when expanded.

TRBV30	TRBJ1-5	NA	CAWSVVDGNQPQHF
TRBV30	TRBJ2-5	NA	CAWSRGLSASYQETQYF
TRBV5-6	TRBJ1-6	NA	CASSGAGTGSYRCSPLHF
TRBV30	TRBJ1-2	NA	CAWSPTNYGYTF
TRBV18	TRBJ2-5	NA	CASSPQEGGRETQYF
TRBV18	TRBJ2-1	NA	CASSRPGLAGDNEQFF
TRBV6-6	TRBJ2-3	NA	CASSSPSSADTQYF
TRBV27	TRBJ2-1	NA	CASSRTSRLAQNPEQFF
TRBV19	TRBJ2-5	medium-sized	CASSTPGQLRETQYF
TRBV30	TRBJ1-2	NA	CAWSVGDTAGGYTF
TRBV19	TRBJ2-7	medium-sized	CASSNTGGEQYF